This T cell receptor beta chain was sequenced during a study of identical twins. Findings and limits, study-wide: Alpha sequences that were out-of-frame and twin-shared showed an excess of low generation probability.

Note on this clonotype: What it binds is not known.

A universal primer site was incorporated via template switching, and the cDNA contained unique molecular identifiers. TCRdb reprocessed the 5' RACE reads via MiXCR and lists one record per CDR3 protein. The table includes 1.5 million to 2 million distinct CDR3 sequences, about 32% detected once. The length of the CDR3 is 13 residues. Looked up from germline, CDR1 is SEHNR and CDR2 is FQNEAQ (reference sequence). Trimming removed 0 bases at V and 6 bases at J, with 8 bases between. V is TRBV7-9 and J is TRBJ1-1; D not resolved. The sequenced material came from cord blood. The clonotype originates from a newborn girl in good health. Here the CDR3 reads CASSLAVGSEAFF. In DNA form, the CDR3 reads TGTGCCAGCAGCTTAGCGGTGGGGTCTGAAGCTTTCTTT.